This entry concerns a single TCR beta chain. Cohort 3 donors counted as recovered after two negative PCRs, clearance, or resolved symptoms. The length of the CDR3 is 13 residues. V lost 4 bases and J 1 base, leaving 7 bases between the germline ends. Germline V gene sequence: CDR1 SGHTA, CDR2 FQGTGA. Methods used by the authors: Quantification of nucleated cells was approximated via reference gene primer amplification. Assay used: immunoSEQ multiplex PCR; TCRdb lists only in-frame clones, some missing. For V, J and clone size, that table is used; D and trimming come from the DNA. The repertoire holds a few hundred thousand clones, with around 85% as singletons. The record originates from a study of blood T cell repertoires in COVID-19.

The clonotype originates from a man aged 35-49 years who had recovered from COVID-19. The sample comprised PBMCs or T cells enriched from blood (not recorded which). This chain links TRBV7-3 with TRBJ2-5; D might be TRBD2 (5 bases). This chain's CDR3 is CASSSRGQETQYF. In DNA form, the CDR3 reads TGTGCCAGCAGCTCCCGGGGCCAAGAGACCCAGTACTTC.